These 14 T cell receptor beta chains originate from one sample sequenced in a study of graft-versus-host responses after intestinal transplantation. The repertoire was sequenced with immunoSEQ multiplex PCR; TCRdb's copy has only in-frame clones and lacks some. The sample consists of 93,000 or so clones, roughly 93% of them appearing once. Antigen specificity for these receptors is unknown. The sample consisted of unstimulated CD8+ T cells sorted from spleen or lymph node cells, taken before intestinal transplant. The receptors originated from a human donor who received an intestinal transplant.

The V gene is TRBV27, the J gene TRBJ2-5; 7 nucleotides match TRBD2. The germline gives CDR1 MNHEY, CDR2 SMNVEV (reference sequence). The V and J ends lost 5 bases and 2 bases, in that order; junction bases with no gene match: 8. The CDR3 totals 15 residues. In DNA form, the CDR3 reads TGTGCCAGCAGTCCGAGAGGGCGGGGGCAAGAGACCCAGTACTTC. It encodes CASSPRGRGQETQYF.

This chain connects TRBV11-3 to TRBJ1-1; D is ambiguous. This CDR3 is 14 amino acids long. Germline V gene lookup returns CDR1 SGHNT and CDR2 YENEEA. Trimming stripped 0 bases from V and 3 bases from J, with 8 bases between. The CDR3 region is CASSLEQTHTEAFF. CDR3 bases: TGTGCCAGCAGCTTAGAACAGACACACACTGAAGCTTTCTTT.

This clone was seen only once. The chain recombines TRBV30 with TRBJ2-2; D unresolved. The CDR3 contains 11 residues. From germline, CDR1 is GTSNPN and CDR2 SVGIG (reference sequence). V was cut by 8 bases and J by 9 bases, with 13 bases left in between. The CDR3 DNA reads as TGTGCCGGAGAGCTCTATCGGGAGCTGTTTTTT. Encoded protein: CAGELYRELFF.

This clone has just a few counts. This sequence joins TRBV27 and TRBJ1-1; the D is unclear. This CDR3 is 15 amino acids long. Germline V gene data show CDR1 as MNHEY and CDR2 as SMNVEV (reference sequence). The germline V and J ends were trimmed by 5 bases and 1 base, with 14 bases remaining between them. CDR3 nucleotides: TGTGCCAGCAGTCCCCTCAGCCAACCGAACACTGAAGCTTTCTTT. Protein: CASSPLSQPNTEAFF.

This clone was counted between two and nine times. The rearrangement links TRBV7-9 to TRBJ2-2; the match to TRBD1 covers 9 bases. From germline, CDR1 is SEHNR and CDR2 FQNEAQ (reference sequence). Trimming at V came to 5 bases and at J to 3 bases, leaving 1 base not matched to a gene. The CDR3 is 14 residues long. CDR3 residues: CASSRTGDTGELFF. The CDR3 nucleotides are TGTGCCAGCAGCCGGACAGGGGACACCGGGGAGCTGTTTTTT.

This sequence joins TRBV4-1 and TRBJ2-2; D is ambiguous. V gave up 4 bases and J gave up 4 bases, with 13 bases separating them. This CDR3 is built from 15 residues. From germline, CDR1 is MGHRA and CDR2 YSYEKL. CDR3 in amino acids: CASSLYLTSTGELFF. CDR3 DNA sequence: TGCGCCAGCAGCCTATACCTGACCTCCACCGGGGAGCTGTTTTTT.

This chain connects TRBV19 to TRBJ1-2, with 7 nucleotides matching TRBD1. This CDR3 has 13 amino acids. V shed 4 bases and J 9 bases; nucleotides not matched to a gene: 8. Germline V gene lookup returns CDR1 LNHDA and CDR2 SQIVND (reference sequence). The CDR3 bases are TGTGCCAGTAGTACCATGACAGGGTTCAGCTACACCTTC. Its protein is CASSTMTGFSYTF.

The rearrangement uses TRBV7-8 and TRBJ2-7; unclear D gene. Germline values: CDR1 SGHVS, CDR2 FQNEAQ. The CDR3 loop spans 12 amino acids. V gave up 1 base and J gave up 5 bases, with 6 bases separating them. CDR3 amino acids: CASSLDLNEQYF. DNA of the CDR3: TGTGCCAGCAGCTTAGATTTAAACGAGCAGTACTTC.

This clone is a singleton in its sample. The chain employs TRBV4-2 and TRBJ1-1; D not certain. This CDR3 is 11 amino acids long. Trimming left V 0 bases short and J 13 bases short, with 9 bases between. Germline CDR1 LGHNA, CDR2 YNFKEQ. The CDR3: CASSQDRGVFF. In DNA, the CDR3 is TGTGCCAGCAGCCAAGATCGGGGAGTTTTCTTT.

The chain uses TRBV7-9 and TRBJ1-2; D gene uncertain. Germline V gene lookup returns CDR1 SEHNR and CDR2 FQNEAQ (reference sequence). This CDR3 is built from 15 residues. The V end was cut by 1 base, the J end by 8 bases, with 17 bases between. The CDR3 sequence is CASSLVLGKSGGYTF. In DNA form, the CDR3 reads TGTGCCAGCAGCTTAGTTCTGGGGAAATCAGGAGGCTACACCTTC.

Of note for this clone: This CDR3 fails to terminate in the conserved phenylalanine or tryptophan, so it likely reflects a read error. No DNA is shown, since the ends of the CDR3 on it are uncertain; the CDR3 is the one TCRdb lists. The CDR3 spells CAWGANPGGS. The chain is built from TRBV30 and TRBJ1-2; TRBD1 is the table's D call and was not checked against the DNA. The CDR3 is 10 amino acids in total, end residues counted. CDR1 and CDR2 from the germline V gene are GTSNPN and SVGIG (reference sequence).

CDR3 region: CASSQVGGEYNEQFF. CDR3 in DNA: TGCGCCAGCAGCCAAGTGGGGGGCGAGTACAATGAGCAGTTCTTC. This chain links TRBV4-1 with TRBJ2-1; D tentatively reads TRBD1 or TRBD2 (6 bases each). Germline V gives CDR1 MGHRA, CDR2 YSYEKL. V lost 1 base and J lost 4, with 11 bases in between. The CDR3 runs 15 residues.

The V and J genes are TRBV5-6 and TRBJ1-1; D possibly corresponds to TRBD1 (5 bases). The CDR3 is made up of 15 amino acids. Trimming removed 0 bases from V and 1 base from J, with 10 bases in between. The V gene's germline CDR1 is SGHDT and CDR2 YYEEEE. The CDR3 DNA follows: TGTGCCAGCAGCTTGGAACCGGGGACGAACACTGAAGCTTTCTTT. It is translated as CASSLEPGTNTEAFF.

The V and J genes are TRBV7-9 and TRBJ1-1; unclear D gene. CDR1 is SEHNR and CDR2 is FQNEAQ in the germline V gene (reference sequence). CDR3 length: 12 amino acids. The V and J ends lost 10 bases and 3 bases respectively, with 12 bases between them. The CDR3: CATLDTDTEAFF. DNA of the CDR3: TGTGCCACACTCGACACTGACACTGAAGCTTTCTTT. The complete variable domain, with remaining parts taken from reference TRBV7-9 and TRBJ1-1, reads DTGVSQNPRHKITKRGQNVTFRCDPISEHNRLYWYRQTLGQGPEFLTYFQNEAQLEKSRLLSDRFSAERPKGSFSTLEIQRTEQGDSAMYLCATLDTDTEAFFGQGTRLTVV.